A single sample gave rise to the 18 T cell receptor beta chains below, sequenced in a study of cytomegalovirus exposure and HLA in healthy donors. A multiplex PCR was run with 60 Vbeta primers and 13 Jbeta primers. The data were produced by immunoSEQ multiplex PCR, yet TCRdb's version contains in-frame clones alone and is incomplete. The table includes about 110,000 clones, 79% detected once. Sequencing used PBMCs. The receptors originated from a woman younger than 30 in good health and CMV-seropositive.

This clone has just one count. The chain uses TRBV30 and TRBJ1-1; possibly TRBD1 for D (6 bases). Between the trimmed V and J ends, which lost 8 bases and 7 bases, there was a span of 20 bases. Germline CDR1 reads GTSNPN; CDR2 reads SVGIG (reference sequence). This CDR3 spans 13 amino acids. This CDR3 is CALPRGKFGEAFF. The CDR3 coding sequence is TGTGCCCTCCCAAGGGGGAAGTTTGGTGAAGCTTTCTTT.

V gene TRBV5-1 combines with J gene TRBJ1-1; D is uncertain. The germline CDR1 and CDR2 sequences are SGHRS and YFSETQ. CDR3 length: 12 amino acids. Trimming took off 2 bases at V and 1 base at J, with 3 bases between the two ends. In nucleotides, the CDR3 is TGCGCCAGCAGCTTCGGGAACACTGAAGCTTTCTTT. As protein: CASSFGNTEAFF.

This clone has only one observation. This chain links TRBV4-1 with TRBJ2-1, with TRBD1 matching over 10 bases. V was pared by 3 bases and J by 6 bases, with 2 bases of the junction left unmatched. Germline lookup yields CDR1 MGHRA and CDR2 YSYEKL. The CDR3 is 14 amino acids. The CDR3 here is CASSHRQGANEQFF. CDR3 sequence (DNA): TGCGCCAGCAGCCATCGACAGGGGGCCAATGAGCAGTTCTTC.

This sequence joins TRBV28 and TRBJ1-1; D is undetermined. V shed 3 bases and J shed 0 bases, with 8 bases lying between them. The CDR3 spans 14 residues. Germline CDR1 is MDHEN and CDR2 is SYDVKM. CDR3: CASSLRSLNTEAFF. The CDR3 region has the DNA TGTGCCAGCAGTTTGAGGTCGCTGAACACTGAAGCTTTCTTT.

The chain recombines TRBV9 with TRBJ2-3; 10 nucleotides agree with TRBD1. The length of the CDR3 is 15 residues. Germline trimming cut 4 bases from V and 4 bases from J; bases unmatched to any gene: 6. The V gene's germline CDR1 is SGDLS and CDR2 YYNGEE. The CDR3 DNA sequence: TGTGCCAGCAGCCTTTGGACAGGGGGTGCAGATACGCAGTATTTT. The encoded protein is CASSLWTGGADTQYF. Looking up the rest from reference TRBV9 and TRBJ2-3 gives the full variable domain: DSGVTQTPKHLITATGQRVTLRCSPRSGDLSVYWYQQSLDQGLQFLIQYYNGEERAKGNILERFSAQQFPDLHSELNLSSLELGDSALYFCASSLWTGGADTQYFGPGTRLTVL.

DNA for the CDR3: TGTGCCAGCAGCTACGACAGGGGGGACTATGGCTACACCTTC. It encodes CASSYDRGDYGYTF. V gene TRBV11-2 combines with J gene TRBJ1-2; 9 nucleotides agree with TRBD1. J gave up 3 bases and V 4 bases, and 3 bases lay outside the gene matches. The CDR3 covers 14 residues. Germline CDR1 SGHAT, CDR2 FQNNGV.

V gene TRBV6-1 combines with J gene TRBJ2-7; 7 nucleotides align to TRBD1. The V segment lost 8 bases and the J segment 4 bases; nucleotides outside the gene matches: 11. This CDR3 comprises 14 residues. Germline assignment: CDR1 MNHNS and CDR2 SASEGT. Here the CDR3 DNA reads TGTGCCAGCTCACCCGGGACAGAAAGTTACGAGCAGTACTTC. It yields the protein CASSPGTESYEQYF.

This clone was seen just once. The chain links TRBV4-2 to TRBJ2-3; 9 nucleotides line up with TRBD1. CDR1 is LGHNA and CDR2 is YNFKEQ in the germline V gene. V lost 3 bases and J lost 2; bases outside the gene matches: 9. This CDR3 contains 17 residues. CDR3 DNA sequence: TGTGCCAGCAGCCAGGCCGGGACAGGGTACCTCACAGATACGCAGTATTTT. It translates to CASSQAGTGYLTDTQYF.

The chain is built from TRBV30 and TRBJ2-1; tentative D call: TRBD1 (6 bases). Germline CDR1 GTSNPN, CDR2 SVGIG (reference sequence). The ends were cut back, 2 bases at V and 5 bases at J, with 13 bases in the middle. The CDR3 spans 14 residues. The CDR3: CAWSKSDRNNEQFF. As DNA, the CDR3 is TGTGCCTGGAGTAAATCCGACAGGAACAATGAGCAGTTCTTC.

This clone has a handful of counts. This chain uses TRBV4-1 with TRBJ2-7; 9 nucleotides align to TRBD2. The CDR3 runs 15 residues. CDR1 and CDR2 from the germline V gene are MGHRA and YSYEKL. V was clipped by 1 base and J by 3 bases; unmatched bases: 4. CDR3 DNA sequence: TGCGCCAGCAGCCAAGGGACTAGCGAAGACTACGAGCAGTACTTC. Its translation: CASSQGTSEDYEQYF.

The CDR3 sequence is CASSRGQGAEYEQYF. The CDR3 DNA reads as TGTGCCAGCAGCAGGGGACAGGGGGCGGAATACGAGCAGTACTTC. This chain connects TRBV7-9 to TRBJ2-7; 12 nucleotides align to TRBD1. The germline CDR1 and CDR2 sequences are SEHNR and FQNEAQ (reference sequence). V dropped 5 bases and J dropped 4; count of bases not matched to a gene: 6. The CDR3 is 15 residues long.

The chain joins TRBV11-1 to TRBJ2-5; 8 bases fit TRBD2. The V gene's germline CDR1 is SGHAT and CDR2 FQDESV (reference sequence). This CDR3 is built from 17 residues. Trimming took 3 bases from V and 0 from J; bases not matched to a gene: 9. The CDR3 DNA reads as TGTGCCAGCAGCTTGGGGACGGCTAGCGGGTACCAAGAGACCCAGTACTTC. Amino acids: CASSLGTASGYQETQYF.

This chain uses TRBV5-1 with TRBJ2-1, with 7 bases identical to TRBD1. V lost 4 bases to trimming and J lost 8 bases; unmatched junction nucleotides: 18. The CDR3 consists of 17 residues. In germline, CDR1 is SGHRS, CDR2 YFSETQ. DNA for the CDR3: TGCGCCAGCAGCATAGGACGGATACAGGGGAGTTGGGATGAGCAGTTCTTC. Its translation is CASSIGRIQGSWDEQFF.

This chain connects TRBV21-1 to TRBJ2-5; the listed D gene, TRBD2, was not tested against the DNA. TRBV21-1 is flagged as a pseudogene. The CDR3 sequence is 18 residues long. CDR3 residues: CASSVGGPSGRTKETQYF. In DNA form, the CDR3 reads TGTGCCAGCAGCGTGGGGGGCCCTAGCGGGAGGACAAAAGAGACCCAGTACTTC.

The V gene is TRBV30, the J gene TRBJ1-2; TRBD1 might be the D (6 bases). CDR1 is GTSNPN, CDR2 SVGIG, per germline (reference sequence). This CDR3 region has 14 residues. The V end lost 3 bases, the J end lost 5 bases, and 16 bases lay between the germline ends. The CDR3 DNA reads TGTGCCTGGAGCGCCCCGACAGGAGGTTATGGCTACACCTTC. Encoded protein: CAWSAPTGGYGYTF.

The CDR3 loop reads CASSEPDGWSSYEQYF. In nucleotides, the CDR3 is TGTGCCAGCAGTGAACCCGATGGGTGGAGCTCCTACGAGCAGTACTTC. The chain links TRBV6-1 to TRBJ2-7; no clear D gene. The V gene's germline CDR1 is MNHNS and CDR2 SASEGT. The V and J ends lost 2 bases and 0 bases respectively, with 14 bases between them. This CDR3 has 16 residues.

The gene calls are TRBV7-3 and TRBJ2-5, with D tentatively TRBD2 (6 bases). Trimming removed 2 bases from V and 4 bases from J, with 14 bases in between. Germline loops: CDR1 SGHTA, CDR2 FQGTGA. There are 15 residues in the CDR3. In DNA, the CDR3 is TGTGCCAGCAGCTTACAATCGGGAGCGCGAGAGACCCAGTACTTC. This gives the protein CASSLQSGARETQYF.

The V and J genes are TRBV7-9 and TRBJ2-1, with D possibly TRBD2 on 6 matching bases. This CDR3 is 14 amino acids long. The V end lost 6 bases, the J end lost 2 bases, and 11 bases lay between the germline ends. Germline CDR1 and CDR2: SEHNR and FQNEAQ (reference sequence). In DNA, the CDR3 is TGTGCCAGCAGTGGCCAGCGGGCCTACAATGAGCAGTTCTTC. This gives the protein CASSGQRAYNEQFF. The full variable domain, completed using reference TRBV7-9 and TRBJ2-1, is DTGVSQNPRHKITKRGQNVTFRCDPISEHNRLYWYRQTLGQGPEFLTYFQNEAQLEKSRLLSDRFSAERPKGSFSTLEIQRTEQGDSAMYLCASSGQRAYNEQFFGPGTRLTVL.